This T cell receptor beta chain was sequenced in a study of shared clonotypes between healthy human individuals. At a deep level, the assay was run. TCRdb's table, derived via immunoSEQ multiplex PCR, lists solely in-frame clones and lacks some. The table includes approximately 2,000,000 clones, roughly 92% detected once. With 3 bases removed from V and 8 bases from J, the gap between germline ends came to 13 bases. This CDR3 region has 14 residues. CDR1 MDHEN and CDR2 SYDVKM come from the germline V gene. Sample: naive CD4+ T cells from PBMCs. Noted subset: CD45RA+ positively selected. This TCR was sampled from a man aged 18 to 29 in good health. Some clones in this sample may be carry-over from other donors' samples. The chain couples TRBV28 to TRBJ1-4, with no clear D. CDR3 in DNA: TGTGCCAGCAGTTTTTACGCAGGTCACGAAAAACTGTTTTTT. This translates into CASSFYAGHEKLFF. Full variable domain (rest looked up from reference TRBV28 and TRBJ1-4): DVKVTQSSRYLVKRTGEKVFLECVQDMDHENMFWYRQDPGLGLRLIYFSYDVKMKEKGDIPEGYSVSREKKERFSLILESASTNQTSMYLCASSFYAGHEKLFFGSGTQLSVL.